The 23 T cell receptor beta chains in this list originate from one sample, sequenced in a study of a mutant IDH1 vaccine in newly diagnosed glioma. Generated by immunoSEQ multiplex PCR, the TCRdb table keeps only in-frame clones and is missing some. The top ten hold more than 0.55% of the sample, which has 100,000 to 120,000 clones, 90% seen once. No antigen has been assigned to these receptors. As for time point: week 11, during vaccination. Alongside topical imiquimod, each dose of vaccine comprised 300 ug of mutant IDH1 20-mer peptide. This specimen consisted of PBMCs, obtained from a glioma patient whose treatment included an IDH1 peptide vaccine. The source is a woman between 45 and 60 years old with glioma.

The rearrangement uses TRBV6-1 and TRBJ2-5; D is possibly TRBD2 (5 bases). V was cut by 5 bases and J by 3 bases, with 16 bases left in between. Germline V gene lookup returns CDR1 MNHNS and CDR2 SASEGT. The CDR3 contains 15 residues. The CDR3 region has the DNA TGTGCCAGCAGTCCCGGAGGTAATTGGGAAGAGACCCAGTACTTC. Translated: CASSPGGNWEETQYF.

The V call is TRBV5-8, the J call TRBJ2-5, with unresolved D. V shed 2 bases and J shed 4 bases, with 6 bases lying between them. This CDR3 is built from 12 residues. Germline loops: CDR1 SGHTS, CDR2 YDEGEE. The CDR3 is CASSFARETQYF. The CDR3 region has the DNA TGTGCCAGCAGCTTTGCTCGAGAGACCCAGTACTTC.

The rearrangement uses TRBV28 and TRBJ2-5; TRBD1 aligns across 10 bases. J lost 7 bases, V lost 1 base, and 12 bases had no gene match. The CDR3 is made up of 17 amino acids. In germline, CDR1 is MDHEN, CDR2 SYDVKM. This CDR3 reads CASSLYPTGGDKGTQYF. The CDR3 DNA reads TGTGCCAGCAGTTTATACCCGACAGGGGGCGATAAGGGGACCCAGTACTTC. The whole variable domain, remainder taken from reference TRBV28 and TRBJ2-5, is DVKVTQSSRYLVKRTGEKVFLECVQDMDHENMFWYRQDPGLGLRLIYFSYDVKMKEKGDIPEGYSVSREKKERFSLILESASTNQTSMYLCASSLYPTGGDKGTQYFGPGTRLLVL.

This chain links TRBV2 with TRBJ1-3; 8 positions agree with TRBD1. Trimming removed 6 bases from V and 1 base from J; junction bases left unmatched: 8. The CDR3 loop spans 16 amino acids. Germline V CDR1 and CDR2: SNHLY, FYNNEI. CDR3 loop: CASSAPQGASGNTIYF. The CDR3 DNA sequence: TGTGCCAGCAGCGCACCTCAGGGGGCATCTGGAAACACCATATATTTT. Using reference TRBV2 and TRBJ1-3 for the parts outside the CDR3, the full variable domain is EPEVTQTPSHQVTQMGQEVILRCVPISNHLYFYWYRQILGQKVEFLVSFYNNEISEKSEIFDDQFSVERPDGSNFTLKIRSTKLEDSAMYFCASSAPQGASGNTIYFGEGSWLTVV.

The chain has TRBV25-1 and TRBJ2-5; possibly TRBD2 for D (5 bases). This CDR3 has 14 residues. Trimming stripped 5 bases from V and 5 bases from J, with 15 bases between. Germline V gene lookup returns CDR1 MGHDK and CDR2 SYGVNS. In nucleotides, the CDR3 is TGTGCCAGCAGTTTCCTGGGAGCGAGGGAGACCCAGTACTTC. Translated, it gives CASSFLGARETQYF.

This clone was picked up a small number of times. CDR3: CASRFLSGRSKFQETQYF. CDR3 nucleotides: TGTGCCAGCAGGTTCCTTAGCGGGAGGTCCAAATTCCAAGAGACCCAGTACTTC. The rearrangement links TRBV7-9 to TRBJ2-5; 10 bases agree with TRBD2. Germline V CDR1 and CDR2: SEHNR, FQNEAQ (reference sequence). This CDR3 region has 18 residues. Trimming removed 6 bases from V and 1 base from J; junction bases left unmatched: 14.

This CDR3 reads CASSSAGEQYF. The DNA for the CDR3 is TGTGCCAGCAGCTCGGCGGGGGAGCAGTACTTC. The rearrangement joins TRBV28 to TRBJ2-7; tentatively, D is TRBD2 (6 bases). In germline, CDR1 is MDHEN, CDR2 SYDVKM. V was trimmed by 6 bases and J by 7 bases, leaving 10 bases between them. The CDR3 totals 11 residues.

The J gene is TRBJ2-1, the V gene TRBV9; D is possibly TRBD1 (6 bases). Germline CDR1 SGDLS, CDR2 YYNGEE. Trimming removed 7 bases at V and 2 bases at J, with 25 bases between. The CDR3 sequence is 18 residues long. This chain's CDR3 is CASEGGNRQPSTYNEQFF. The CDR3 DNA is TGTGCCAGCGAAGGGGGAAACCGGCAGCCCTCTACCTACAATGAGCAGTTCTTC.

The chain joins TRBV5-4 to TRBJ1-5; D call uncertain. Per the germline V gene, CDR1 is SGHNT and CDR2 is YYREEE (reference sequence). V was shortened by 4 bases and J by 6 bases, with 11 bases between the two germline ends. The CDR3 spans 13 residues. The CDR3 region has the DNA TGTGCCAGCAGCACTGGTCGGTTTCAGCCCCAGCATTTT. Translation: CASSTGRFQPQHF.

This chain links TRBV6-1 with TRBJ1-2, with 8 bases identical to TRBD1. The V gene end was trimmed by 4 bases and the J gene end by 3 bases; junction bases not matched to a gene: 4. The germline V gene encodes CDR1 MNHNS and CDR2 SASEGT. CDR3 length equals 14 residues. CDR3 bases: TGTGCCAGCAGTGGGACAGGGTTTTACTATGGCTACACCTTC. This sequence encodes CASSGTGFYYGYTF.

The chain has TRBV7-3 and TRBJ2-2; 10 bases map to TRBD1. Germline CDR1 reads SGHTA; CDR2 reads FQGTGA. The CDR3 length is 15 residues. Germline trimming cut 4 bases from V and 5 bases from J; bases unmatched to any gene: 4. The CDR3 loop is CASSSGQGVTGELFF. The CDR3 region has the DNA TGTGCCAGCAGCTCAGGACAGGGGGTTACCGGGGAGCTGTTTTTT.

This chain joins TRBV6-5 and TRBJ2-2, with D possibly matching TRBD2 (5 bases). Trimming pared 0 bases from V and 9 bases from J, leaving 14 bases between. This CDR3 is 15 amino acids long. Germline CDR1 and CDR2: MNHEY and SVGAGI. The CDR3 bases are TGTGCCAGCAGTTACTCTATCGGGGAAGGATGGGAGCTGTTTTTT. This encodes CASSYSIGEGWELFF.

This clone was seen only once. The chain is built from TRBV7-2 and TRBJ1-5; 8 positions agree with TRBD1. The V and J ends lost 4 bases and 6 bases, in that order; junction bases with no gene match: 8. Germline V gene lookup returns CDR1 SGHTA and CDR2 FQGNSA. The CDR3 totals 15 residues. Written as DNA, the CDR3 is TGTGCCAGCAGCTACTACAGGGGGGAGGGTCAGCCCCAGCATTTT. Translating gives CASSYYRGEGQPQHF.

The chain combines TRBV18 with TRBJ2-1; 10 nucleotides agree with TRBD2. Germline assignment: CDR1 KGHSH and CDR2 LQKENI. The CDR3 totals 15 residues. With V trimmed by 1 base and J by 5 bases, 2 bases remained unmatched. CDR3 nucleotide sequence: TGTGCCAGCTCACCACTAGCGGGAGGCAACAATGAGCAGTTCTTC. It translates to CASSPLAGGNNEQFF.

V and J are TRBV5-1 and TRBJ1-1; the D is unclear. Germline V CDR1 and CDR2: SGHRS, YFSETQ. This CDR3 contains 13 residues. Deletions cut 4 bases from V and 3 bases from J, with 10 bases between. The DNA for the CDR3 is TGCGCCAGCAGCAAAGACTGGGACACTGAAGCTTTCTTT. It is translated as CASSKDWDTEAFF.

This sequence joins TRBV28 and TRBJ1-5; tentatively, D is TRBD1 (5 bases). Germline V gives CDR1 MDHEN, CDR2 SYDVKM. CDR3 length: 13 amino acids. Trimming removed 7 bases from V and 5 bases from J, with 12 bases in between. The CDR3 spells CASIDRIDQPQHF. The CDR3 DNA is TGTGCCAGCATCGACAGAATCGATCAGCCCCAGCATTTT. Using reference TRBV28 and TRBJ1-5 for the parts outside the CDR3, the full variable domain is DVKVTQSSRYLVKRTGEKVFLECVQDMDHENMFWYRQDPGLGLRLIYFSYDVKMKEKGDIPEGYSVSREKKERFSLILESASTNQTSMYLCASIDRIDQPQHFGDGTRLSIL.

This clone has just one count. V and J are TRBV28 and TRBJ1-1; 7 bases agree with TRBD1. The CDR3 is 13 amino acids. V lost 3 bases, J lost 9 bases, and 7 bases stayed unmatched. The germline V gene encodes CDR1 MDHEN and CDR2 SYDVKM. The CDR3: CASSFPLTGKAFF. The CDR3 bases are TGTGCCAGCAGTTTCCCCCTGACAGGGAAAGCTTTCTTT. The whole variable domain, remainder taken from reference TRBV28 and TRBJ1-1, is DVKVTQSSRYLVKRTGEKVFLECVQDMDHENMFWYRQDPGLGLRLIYFSYDVKMKEKGDIPEGYSVSREKKERFSLILESASTNQTSMYLCASSFPLTGKAFFGQGTRLTVV.

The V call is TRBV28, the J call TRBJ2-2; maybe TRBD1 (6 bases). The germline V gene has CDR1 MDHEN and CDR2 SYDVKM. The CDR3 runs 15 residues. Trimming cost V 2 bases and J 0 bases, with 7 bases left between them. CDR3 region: CASSLAGANTGELFF. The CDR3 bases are TGTGCCAGCAGTTTAGCAGGGGCGAACACCGGGGAGCTGTTTTTT. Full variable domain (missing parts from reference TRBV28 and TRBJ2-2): DVKVTQSSRYLVKRTGEKVFLECVQDMDHENMFWYRQDPGLGLRLIYFSYDVKMKEKGDIPEGYSVSREKKERFSLILESASTNQTSMYLCASSLAGANTGELFFGEGSRLTVL.

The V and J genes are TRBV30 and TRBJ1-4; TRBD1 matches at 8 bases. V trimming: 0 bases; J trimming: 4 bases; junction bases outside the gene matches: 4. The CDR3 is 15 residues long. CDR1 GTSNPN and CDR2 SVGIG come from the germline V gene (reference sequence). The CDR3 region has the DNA TGTGCCTGGAGTGTACAGGGGGGCCTTAATGAAAAACTGTTTTTT. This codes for CAWSVQGGLNEKLFF.

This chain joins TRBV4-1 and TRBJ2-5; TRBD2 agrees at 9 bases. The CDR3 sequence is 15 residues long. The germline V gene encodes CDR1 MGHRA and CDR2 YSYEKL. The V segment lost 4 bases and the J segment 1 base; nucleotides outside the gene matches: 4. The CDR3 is CASSRMGLAQETQYF. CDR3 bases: TGCGCCAGCAGCCGCATGGGACTAGCCCAAGAGACCCAGTACTTC.

In nucleotides, the CDR3 is TGTGCCAGCCCGGAAGGGGATACGCAGTATTTT. This translates into CASPEGDTQYF. The genes are TRBV28 and TRBJ2-3, with unresolved D. The CDR3 runs to 11 residues. CDR1 is MDHEN, CDR2 SYDVKM, per germline. The V end lost 8 bases, the J end lost 6 bases, and 9 bases lay between the germline ends.

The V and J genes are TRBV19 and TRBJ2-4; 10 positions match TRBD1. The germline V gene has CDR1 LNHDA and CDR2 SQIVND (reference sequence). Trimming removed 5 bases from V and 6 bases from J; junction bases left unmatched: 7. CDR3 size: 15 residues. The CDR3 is CASSPRGTGVNIQYF. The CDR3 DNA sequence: TGTGCCAGTAGTCCCAGGGGGACAGGGGTAAACATTCAGTACTTC. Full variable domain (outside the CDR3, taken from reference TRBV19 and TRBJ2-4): DGGITQSPKYLFRKEGQNVTLSCEQNLNHDAMYWYRQDPGQGLRLIYYSQIVNDFQKGDIAEGYSVSREKKESFPLTVTSAQKNPTAFYLCASSPRGTGVNIQYFGAGTRLSVL.

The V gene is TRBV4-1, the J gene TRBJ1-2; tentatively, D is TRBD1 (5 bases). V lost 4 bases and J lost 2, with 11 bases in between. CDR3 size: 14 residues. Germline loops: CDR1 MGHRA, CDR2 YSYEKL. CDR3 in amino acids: CASSRQLGNYGYTF. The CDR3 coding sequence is TGCGCCAGCAGCCGACAGTTGGGCAACTATGGCTACACCTTC.